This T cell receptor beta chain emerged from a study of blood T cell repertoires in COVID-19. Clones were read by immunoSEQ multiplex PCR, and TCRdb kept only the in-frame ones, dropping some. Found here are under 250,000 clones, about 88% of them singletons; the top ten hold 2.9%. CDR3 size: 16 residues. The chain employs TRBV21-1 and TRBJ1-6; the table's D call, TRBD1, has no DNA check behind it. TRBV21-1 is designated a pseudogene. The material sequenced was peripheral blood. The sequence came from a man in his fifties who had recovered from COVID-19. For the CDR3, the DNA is TGTGCCAGCAGATTACCGGGACAGGCCTTAGGATCACCCCTCCACTTT. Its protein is CASRLPGQALGSPLHF.